This is a list of T cell receptor beta chains from one sample in a study of blood T cell repertoires in COVID-19. Profiling relied on immunoSEQ multiplex PCR, and the TCRdb table lists in-frame clones only, not all of them. The repertoire includes about 150,000 clones, roughly four fifths of them detected once, and around 7.8% sits in the top ten. Sequencing input: PBMCs or T cells enriched from blood (not recorded which). Receptor source: a middle-aged man who had recovered from COVID-19. The CDR3 runs from the conserved cysteine through the conserved F or W. The order of the fields is D gene, clone size, V gene, J gene, CDR3 protein, CDR3 DNA. A D gene is named only where the DNA matches it firmly. The size field is filled for only some rows; it gives once, few, many or a size class.

TRBD1	few	TRBV27	TRBJ1-1	CASSLRQGFMNTEAFF	TGTGCCAGCAGTTTAAGACAGGGGTTTATGAACACTGAAGCTTTCTTT
-	-	TRBV7-9	TRBJ2-5	CASSFRAGGETQYF	TGTGCCAGCAGCTTCAGGGCTGGGGGGGAGACCCAGTACTTC
-	-	TRBV7-9	TRBJ1-2	CASSPIAGFDYGYTF	TGTGCCAGCAGCCCCATTGCGGGGTTTGACTATGGCTACACCTTC
TRBD1	-	TRBV14	TRBJ2-1	CASSPGQGAVYNEQFF	TGTGCCAGCAGCCCGGGACAGGGGGCGGTCTACAATGAGCAGTTCTTC
TRBD1	-	TRBV3-1/TRBV3-2	TRBJ1-1	CASSQVLPTGSFWAFF	TGTGCCAGCAGCCAAGTTCTCCCGACAGGGTCTTTTTGGGCTTTCTTT
-	once	TRBV29-1	TRBJ1-1	CSPRWGTEAFF	TGCAGCCCTCGGTGGGGCACGGAAGCTTTCTTT
TRBD1	-	TRBV5-1	TRBJ1-2	CASSSRQGLFGTF	TGCGCCAGCAGCTCGAGACAGGGCCTATTTGGCACCTTC
TRBD2	-	TRBV7-6	TRBJ2-1	CASSLVAGGRFSYNEQFF	TGTGCCAGCAGCTTAGTAGCGGGGGGGCGGTTCTCCTACAATGAGCAGTTCTTC
TRBD2	-	TRBV5-1	TRBJ2-2	CASSGPLAGGSTGELFF	TGCGCCAGCAGCGGTCCACTAGCGGGGGGTAGCACCGGGGAGCTGTTTTTT
-	-	TRBV19	TRBJ2-2	CASSLLGYGGELFF	TGTGCCAGTAGTCTCCTCGGTTATGGCGGGGAGCTGTTTTTT
-	-	TRBV7-2	TRBJ2-2	CASSLSRPGELFF	TGTGCCAGCAGCTTATCTCGTCCCGGGGAGCTGTTTTTT
TRBD1	-	TRBV7-3	TRBJ2-7	CASSLPRDSESYEQYF	TGTGCCAGCAGCTTACCTCGGGACAGCGAGTCCTACGAGCAGTACTTC
TRBD2	-	TRBV7-9	TRBJ2-3	CASSLGFTSGGPSTDTQYF	TGTGCCAGCAGCTTAGGGTTTACTAGCGGGGGGCCTAGCACAGATACGCAGTATTTT
-	-	TRBV7-9	TRBJ2-3	CASSRGLTVSTDTQYF	TGTGCCAGCAGCCGGGGACTTACAGTTAGCACAGATACGCAGTATTTT
-	-	TRBV7-2	TRBJ2-2	CASSLEAGGLAGELFF	TGTGCCAGCAGCTTAGAGGCCGGCGGTTTGGCCGGGGAGCTGTTTTTT
-	-	TRBV11-1	TRBJ1-3	CASSPGSSGNTIYF	TGTGCCAGCAGCCCGGGGTCCTCTGGAAACACCATATATTTT
-	-	TRBV6-5	TRBJ1-1	CASDNLHANTEAFF	TGTGCCAGCGACAACTTACACGCGAACACTGAAGCTTTCTTT
TRBD1	-	TRBV18	TRBJ2-7	CASSLGTGGLYEQYF	TGTGCCAGCTCACTTGGGACAGGGGGCTTGTACGAGCAGTACTTC
-	-	TRBV11-1	TRBJ2-7	CASRMDSRHEQYF	TGTGCCAGCAGGATGGACAGCCGTCACGAGCAGTACTTC
-	-	TRBV4-3	TRBJ1-2	CASSRRVFGYGYTF	TGCGCCAGCAGCCGCAGGGTGTTCGGCTATGGCTACACCTTC
-	-	TRBV29-1	TRBJ1-1	CSVEVGRSGGNTEAFF	TGCAGCGTTGAAGTCGGCAGGTCGGGGGGGAACACTGAAGCTTTCTTT
TRBD1	-	TRBV7-6	TRBJ2-3	CASSRQGARLGTDTQYF	TGTGCCAGCAGCCGACAGGGGGCTCGATTAGGGACAGATACGCAGTATTTT
TRBD2	many	TRBV4-1	TRBJ2-7	CASSSLAGISYEQYF	TGCGCCAGCAGCTCCTTAGCGGGGATCTCCTACGAGCAGTACTTC
TRBD2	-	TRBV6-2/TRBV6-3	TRBJ2-3	CASSPRGLAENTDTQYF	TGTGCCAGCAGTCCCAGGGGACTAGCGGAAAACACAGATACGCAGTATTTT
TRBD1	-	TRBV6-5	TRBJ1-2	CASSPGQGDYYGYTF	TGTGCCAGCAGTCCGGGACAGGGGGATTACTATGGCTACACCTTC
TRBD2	-	TRBV7-3	TRBJ2-1	CASSVEAGPVVF	TGTGCCAGCAGCGTCGAAGCGGGGCCGGTGGTCTTC
-	few	TRBV21-1	TRBJ1-3	CASSKGSASSGNTIYF	TGTGCCAGCAGCAAAGGCAGTGCAAGCTCTGGAAACACCATATATTTT
-	-	TRBV7-2	TRBJ1-5	CASSKGGLGNQPQHF	TGTGCCAGCAGCAAAGGGGGATTGGGCAATCAGCCCCAGCATTTT
TRBD2	-	TRBV6-1	TRBJ2-2	CASSERGGRWTGELFF	TGTGCCAGCAGTGAGCGGGGGGGCCGTTGGACCGGGGAGCTGTTTTTT
TRBD1	-	TRBV5-6	TRBJ1-4	CASSLSNRGRTNEKLFF	TGTGCCAGCAGCCTTTCCAACAGGGGGCGAACTAATGAAAAACTGTTTTTT
TRBD1	-	TRBV30	TRBJ1-5	CAGAIQGEQPQHF	TGTGCCGGAGCAATACAGGGGGAACAGCCCCAGCATTTT
TRBD1	-	TRBV4-2	TRBJ2-1	CASSQPDRGVGNEQFF	TGTGCCAGCAGCCAACCCGACAGGGGTGTGGGCAATGAGCAGTTCTTC
TRBD2	-	TRBV4-2	TRBJ2-7	CASSQESNSGFYEQYF	TGTGCCAGCAGCCAAGAGTCGAATAGCGGGTTCTACGAGCAGTACTTC
-	-	TRBV5-4	TRBJ2-3	CASSLRGAEGTQYF	TGTGCCAGCAGCTTACGGGGGGCGGAAGGTACGCAGTATTTT
-	few	TRBV6-2/TRBV6-3	TRBJ2-1	CASSVTGYNEQFF	TGTGCCAGCAGCGTAACAGGCTACAATGAGCAGTTCTTC
-	-	TRBV27	TRBJ1-5	CASSLDYRAGAGAQHF	TGTGCCAGCAGTTTAGATTATCGGGCAGGGGCCGGGGCCCAGCATTTT
-	-	TRBV7-9	TRBJ1-1	CASSLQGGETEAFF	TGTGCCAGCAGCTTACAGGGTGGTGAGACTGAAGCTTTCTTT
TRBD1	-	TRBV13	TRBJ1-6	CASSNSGTGYNSPLHF	TGTGCCAGCAGCAACTCCGGGACAGGGTATAATTCACCCCTCCACTTT
TRBD1	-	TRBV7-9	TRBJ1-1	CASSLDRGDTEAFF	TGTGCCAGCAGCTTGGACAGGGGGGACACTGAAGCTTTCTTT
TRBD2	once	TRBV5-6	TRBJ2-5	CASSLGLAGQETQYF	TGTGCCAGCAGCTTGGGACTAGCGGGCCAAGAGACCCAGTACTTC
TRBD1	-	TRBV4-2	TRBJ1-2	CASSQDRDRGNGYTF	TGTGCCAGCAGCCAAGACCGGGACAGGGGAAATGGCTACACCTTC
TRBD2	-	TRBV11-2	TRBJ2-7	CASRILAGGRNEQYF	TGTGCCAGCAGAATATTAGCGGGGGGGCGAAACGAGCAGTACTTC
-	-	TRBV4-3	TRBJ1-3	CASSQRWVGAGNTIYF	TGCGCCAGCAGCCAACGTTGGGTGGGAGCTGGAAACACCATATATTTT
TRBD2	-	TRBV4-1	TRBJ2-1	CASSQDPQRGGGNEQFF	TGCGCCAGCAGCCAAGATCCCCAGCGGGGGGGTGGCAATGAGCAGTTCTTC
-	-	TRBV3-1/TRBV3-2	TRBJ2-5	CATKPGDQETQYF	TGTGCCACCAAACCAGGCGACCAAGAGACCCAGTACTTC
TRBD2	-	TRBV5-6	TRBJ2-3	CASSATSRSTDTQYF	TGTGCCAGCAGCGCGACTAGCCGCAGCACAGATACGCAGTATTTT
-	-	TRBV2	TRBJ1-2	CASAGRTDYGYTF	TGTGCCAGCGCAGGGCGAACCGACTATGGCTACACCTTC
TRBD1	-	TRBV7-3	TRBJ1-2	CASSLTGISPYGYTF	TGTGCCAGCAGCTTGACAGGGATCTCCCCCTATGGCTACACCTTC
-	-	TRBV19	TRBJ1-1	CASSIGALKAFF	TGTGCCAGTAGTATTGGGGCCCTGAAAGCTTTCTTT
-	-	TRBV19	TRBJ1-2	CASSPPGIRVADYGYTF	TGTGCCAGTAGTCCCCCCGGGATTCGGGTAGCAGACTATGGCTACACCTTC
-	-	TRBV12-5	TRBJ2-7	CASGLTYEQYF	TGTGCTAGTGGTCTAACCTACGAGCAGTACTTC
-	-	TRBV14	TRBJ1-1	CASSQGTVAFF	TGTGCCAGCAGCCAAGGAACGGTCGCTTTCTTT
TRBD1	-	TRBV12-3/TRBV12-4	TRBJ2-7	CASSVQGAHEQYF	TGTGCCAGCAGTGTTCAGGGGGCTCACGAGCAGTACTTC
TRBD1	-	TRBV7-2	TRBJ1-2	CASSSGTGSYGYTF	TGTGCCAGCAGCTCCGGGACAGGTAGCTATGGCTACACCTTC
-	-	TRBV7-9	TRBJ1-4	CASSILATNEKLFF	TGTGCCAGCAGTATACTTGCAACTAATGAAAAACTGTTTTTT
-	-	TRBV7-2	TRBJ1-6	CASSLGGGPLHF	TGTGCCAGCAGCTTAGGGGGGGGACCCCTCCACTTT